This T cell receptor (beta chain) comes out of a study of T cell clonotyping in hematopoietic cell transplantation. Findings and limits, study-wide: At the given depth, recipient repertoires were over 97% de novo clonotypes. Pathologically expanded recipient clonotypes increased progressively from day 30 to day 180 as diversity fell.

Data came from immunoSEQ multiplex PCR; TCRdb stores just in-frame clones and leaves some out. Among about 76,000 clones, about 96% were seen once, and the ten largest hold roughly 1.5%. The time point is: recipient sample about 28 days before transplant, after cytoreduction. Turning to this clone: Its target is unknown.

Sequencing used peripheral blood mononuclear cells, obtained before stem cell transplant. The origin of this receptor is a woman aged 45-59 years with acute myeloid leukemia. Some clones in this sample may be carry-over from other donors' samples.

DNA for the CDR3: TGTGCCAGCAGTGAACTTTACAAGAAGAGACCCTACGAGCAGTACTTC. It translates to CASSELYKKRPYEQYF. The gene calls are TRBV6-1 and TRBJ2-7; D gene unclear. The V end was cut by 2 bases, the J end by 2 bases, with 16 bases between. The CDR3 spans 16 residues. The germline V gene has CDR1 MNHNS and CDR2 SASEGT.